Each of the 20 T cell receptor beta chains below was sequenced from the same sample in a study of blood T cell repertoires in COVID-19. Method: immunoSEQ multiplex PCR; TCRdb's copy keeps in-frame clones and lacks some. The sample records 150,000 to 200,000 clones, 75% to 85% being singletons. Sequences were obtained from PBMCs or T cells enriched from blood (not recorded which). The receptors stem from a woman aged 45-65 years with acute COVID-19.

The genes are TRBV4-3 and TRBJ2-3; 13 nucleotides line up with TRBD2. This CDR3 spans 16 amino acids. Germline loops: CDR1 LGHNA, CDR2 YSLEER. V lost 4 bases to trimming and J lost 5 bases; unmatched junction nucleotides: 6. This chain's CDR3 is CASSPRTSGGLDTQYF. CDR3 nucleotides: TGCGCCAGCAGCCCCCGGACTAGCGGGGGCCTAGATACGCAGTATTTT.

This sequence joins TRBV5-8 and TRBJ2-3, with 10 nucleotides matching TRBD2. The CDR3 extends over 17 amino acids. The junction had 14 bases not matched to a gene; V was cut back by 4 bases and J by 6 bases. From germline, CDR1 is SGHTS and CDR2 YDEGEE. CDR3 protein: CASSRLLSGGASDTQYF. CDR3 DNA sequence: TGTGCCAGCAGCCGATTACTAAGCGGGGGGGCCTCCGATACGCAGTATTTT. Looking up the rest from reference TRBV5-8 and TRBJ2-3 gives the full variable domain: EAGVTQSPTHLIKTRGQQATLRCSPISGHTSVYWYQQALGLGLQFLLWYDEGEERNRGNFPPRFSGRQFPNYSSELNVNALELEDSALYLCASSRLLSGGASDTQYFGPGTRLTVL.

J is TRBJ1-4 and V is TRBV18; D possibly corresponds to TRBD1 (6 bases). The CDR3 runs 17 residues. CDR1 KGHSH and CDR2 LQKENI come from the germline V gene. V lost 4 bases, J lost 5 bases, and 20 bases lay in between. This CDR3 reads CASSLGILTGSNEKLFF. The DNA for the CDR3 is TGTGCCAGCTCACTTGGAATACTTACAGGGTCAAATGAAAAACTGTTTTTT. The entire variable domain, with the rest obtained from reference TRBV18 and TRBJ1-4, is as follows: NAGVMQNPRHLVRRRGQEARLRCSPMKGHSHVYWYRQLPEEGLKFMVYLQKENIIDESGMPKERFSAEFPKEGPSILRIQQVVRGDSAAYFCASSLGILTGSNEKLFFGSGTQLSVL.

J is TRBJ2-1 and V is TRBV5-1; no clear D gene. Germline V gene data show CDR1 as SGHRS and CDR2 as YFSETQ. V lost 0 bases to trimming and J lost 0 bases, with 10 bases between them. The CDR3 consists of 16 residues. CDR3 coding DNA: TGCGCCAGCAGCTTGGGACACTCGACCTCCTACAATGAGCAGTTCTTC. Amino acid sequence: CASSLGHSTSYNEQFF.

This chain joins TRBV7-9 and TRBJ1-2; D gene unclear. Trimming left V 1 base short and J 3 bases short, with 15 bases between. This CDR3 is 16 amino acids long. CDR1 SEHNR and CDR2 FQNEAQ come from the germline V gene (reference sequence). The CDR3 DNA follows: TGTGCCAGCAGCTTAGGACTCCCCGGCACCTACTATGGCTACACCTTC. This encodes CASSLGLPGTYYGYTF. Drawing the rest from reference TRBV7-9 and TRBJ1-2, the complete variable domain is DTGVSQNPRHKITKRGQNVTFRCDPISEHNRLYWYRQTLGQGPEFLTYFQNEAQLEKSRLLSDRFSAERPKGSFSTLEIQRTEQGDSAMYLCASSLGLPGTYYGYTFGSGTRLTVV.

The chain joins TRBV18 to TRBJ1-1; D gene uncertain. CDR3 length: 13 amino acids. Trimming left V 7 bases short and J 1 base short, with 10 bases between. The germline V gene has CDR1 KGHSH and CDR2 LQKENI. The CDR3 protein is CASFSGENTEAFF. The CDR3 DNA follows: TGTGCCAGCTTCTCCGGGGAGAACACTGAAGCTTTCTTT. The full variable domain, its missing parts supplied by reference TRBV18 and TRBJ1-1, is NAGVMQNPRHLVRRRGQEARLRCSPMKGHSHVYWYRQLPEEGLKFMVYLQKENIIDESGMPKERFSAEFPKEGPSILRIQQVVRGDSAAYFCASFSGENTEAFFGQGTRLTVV.

The chain employs TRBV6-5 and TRBJ1-3; a weak D match, TRBD1 (5 bases). V was shortened by 2 bases and J by 4 bases, with 15 bases between the two germline ends. From germline, CDR1 is MNHEY and CDR2 SVGAGI. This CDR3 is 16 amino acids long. CDR3 amino acids: CASSYLAGEAGNTIYF. In nucleotides, the CDR3 is TGTGCCAGCAGTTACCTTGCGGGGGAAGCGGGAAACACCATATATTTT.

The rearrangement joins TRBV7-9 to TRBJ1-2; TRBD1 agrees at 7 bases. The CDR3 is 15 amino acids. Trimming at V came to 4 bases and at J to 4 bases, leaving 9 bases not matched to a gene. Germline V gene data show CDR1 as SEHNR and CDR2 as FQNEAQ (reference sequence). CDR3 sequence: CASSSGTAEIYGYTF. CDR3 in DNA: TGTGCCAGCAGCTCCGGGACAGCCGAAATCTATGGCTACACCTTC.

Only one count was recorded for this clone. The chain is built from TRBV5-4 and TRBJ1-4; D is possibly TRBD1 (5 bases). Between the trimmed V and J ends, which lost 4 bases and 5 bases, there was a span of 12 bases. CDR1 is SGHNT and CDR2 is YYREEE in the germline V gene (reference sequence). This CDR3 is built from 14 residues. The DNA for the CDR3 is TGTGCCAGCAGCCGGCGGGGGGAGAATGAAAAACTGTTTTTT. Its translation: CASSRRGENEKLFF.

The chain carries TRBV27 and TRBJ2-1; possibly TRBD2 for D (6 bases). The CDR3 loop spans 13 amino acids. Germline CDR1 is MNHEY and CDR2 is SMNVEV (reference sequence). V lost 5 bases to trimming and J lost 10 bases, with 15 bases between them. CDR3 DNA sequence: TGTGCCAGCAGTCTAGGCGGGAATTCCGAGCAGTTCTTC. It specifies CASSLGGNSEQFF.

This clone was observed at least ten times. The chain combines TRBV5-1 with TRBJ1-1; no definite D call. The ends were cut back, 1 base at V and 1 base at J, with 2 bases in the middle. The CDR3 extends over 12 amino acids. Germline-derived CDR1 and CDR2 are SGHRS and YFSETQ. The CDR3 is CASSLQNTEAFF. The CDR3 region has the DNA TGCGCCAGCAGCTTGCAGAACACTGAAGCTTTCTTT.

This clone was seen repeatedly, ten times or more. J is TRBJ1-5 and V is TRBV2, with 7 bases lining up with TRBD1. The CDR3 runs 14 residues. CDR1 and CDR2 from the germline V gene are SNHLY and FYNNEI. V lost 8 bases and J lost 6; bases outside the gene matches: 10. The CDR3 region has the DNA TGTGCCAGCGGCCGACAGGGATCCTCTCAGCCCCAGCATTTT. Protein: CASGRQGSSQPQHF.

In this sample, this clone turned up once. This rearrangement joins TRBV5-6 to TRBJ2-2; D is unclear. From germline, CDR1 is SGHDT and CDR2 YYEEEE. The CDR3 consists of 13 residues. The CDR3 reads CGTQAMNTGELFF. The CDR3 DNA reads TGTGGCACTCAGGCGATGAACACCGGGGAGCTGTTTTTT.

This rearrangement joins TRBV7-3 to TRBJ2-3, with D unclear. Germline V gene sequence: CDR1 SGHTA, CDR2 FQGTGA. With 3 bases removed from V and 1 base from J, the gap between germline ends came to 14 bases. This CDR3 comprises 16 residues. The CDR3 DNA sequence: TGTGCCAGCAGCTTGATTGGGCCCCTTGGCACAGATACGCAGTATTTT. This codes for CASSLIGPLGTDTQYF.

V gene TRBV6-2 or TRBV6-3 combines with J gene TRBJ2-3, with unresolved D. Germline loops: CDR1 MNHEY, CDR2 SVGEGT. V was cut by 2 bases and J by 7 bases, with 10 bases left in between. This CDR3 has 13 residues. The CDR3 DNA reads as TGTGCCAGCAGTTACCACCCCGCTAATACGCAGTATTTT. It encodes CASSYHPANTQYF.

The CDR3 DNA follows: TGTGCCAGCAGCTTAGATACAGGGGGCGGAAACACCATATATTTT. This encodes CASSLDTGGGNTIYF. The V gene is TRBV13, the J gene TRBJ1-3, with TRBD1 matching over 9 bases. This CDR3 contains 15 residues. V dropped 1 base and J dropped 4; count of bases not matched to a gene: 2. CDR1 and CDR2 from the germline V gene are PRHDT and FYEKMQ (reference sequence).

This clone occurred many times. The V gene is TRBV28, the J gene TRBJ1-5, with TRBD1 matching over 9 bases. Germline V gives CDR1 MDHEN, CDR2 SYDVKM. This CDR3 comprises 16 residues. V was pared by 2 bases and J by 7 bases, with 9 bases of the junction left unmatched. Here the CDR3 reads CASSLSRGTGKQPQHF. The CDR3 DNA reads TGTGCCAGCAGTTTAAGTAGGGGGACAGGGAAACAGCCCCAGCATTTT.

The chain combines TRBV7-8 with TRBJ1-2, with D maybe TRBD1 (5 bases). The V gene lost 3 bases and the J gene lost 8 bases, with 13 bases spanning the gap. CDR3 length equals 13 residues. Germline V gene lookup returns CDR1 SGHVS and CDR2 FQNEAQ. CDR3: CASSFPMGRGYTF. In nucleotides, the CDR3 is TGTGCCAGCAGCTTTCCCATGGGGCGCGGCTACACCTTC.

This clone came up a few times. The chain joins TRBV18 to TRBJ1-2; 7 nucleotides agree with TRBD1. This CDR3 is 15 amino acids long. Losses at the gene ends were 4 bases for V and 5 bases for J; bases not matched to a gene: 10. Germline V CDR1 and CDR2: KGHSH, LQKENI. The DNA for the CDR3 is TGTGCCAGCTCACTCAAGGACAGGAGCCCTTATGGCTACACCTTC. This codes for CASSLKDRSPYGYTF. The whole variable domain, remainder taken from reference TRBV18 and TRBJ1-2, is NAGVMQNPRHLVRRRGQEARLRCSPMKGHSHVYWYRQLPEEGLKFMVYLQKENIIDESGMPKERFSAEFPKEGPSILRIQQVVRGDSAAYFCASSLKDRSPYGYTFGSGTRLTVV.

The rearrangement joins TRBV18 to TRBJ1-2; a weak D match, TRBD1 (6 bases). Germline V gives CDR1 KGHSH, CDR2 LQKENI. Trimming pared 4 bases from V and 4 bases from J, leaving 10 bases between. The CDR3 runs 13 residues. Here the CDR3 reads CASSQDRGYGYTF. The CDR3 DNA reads as TGTGCCAGCTCACAGGACAGAGGCTATGGCTACACCTTC. The complete variable domain, with remaining parts taken from reference TRBV18 and TRBJ1-2, reads NAGVMQNPRHLVRRRGQEARLRCSPMKGHSHVYWYRQLPEEGLKFMVYLQKENIIDESGMPKERFSAEFPKEGPSILRIQQVVRGDSAAYFCASSQDRGYGYTFGSGTRLTVV.